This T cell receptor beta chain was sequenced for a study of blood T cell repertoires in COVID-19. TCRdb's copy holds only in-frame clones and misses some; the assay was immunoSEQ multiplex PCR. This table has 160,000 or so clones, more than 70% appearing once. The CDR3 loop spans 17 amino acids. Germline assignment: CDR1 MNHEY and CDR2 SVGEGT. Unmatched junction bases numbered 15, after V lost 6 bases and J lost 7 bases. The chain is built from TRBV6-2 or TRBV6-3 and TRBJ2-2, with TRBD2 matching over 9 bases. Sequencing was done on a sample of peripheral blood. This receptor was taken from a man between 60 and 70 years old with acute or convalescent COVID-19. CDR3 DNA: TGTGCCAGCAGGCCTTTCGGGCGGGGGGGCCGAGGCGGGGAGCTGTTTTTT. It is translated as CASRPFGRGGRGGELFF.